These 19 T cell receptor beta chains share one sample of origin, sequenced in a study of T cells in Graves' hyperthyroidism and ophthalmopathy. TCR beta CDR3 region amplification was performed from RNA transcripts. When the TCR CDR3 underwent first-round RT-PCR, the HTBI primer set was used. One entry per CDR3 protein results from TCRdb running MiXCR on the multiplex PCR reads. The sample includes nearly 750,000 distinct CDR3 sequences, roughly 32% of them seen just once. Sequencing was done on a sample of blood. Every receptor here comes from a middle-aged woman with Graves' hyperthyroidism.

The table lists this clonotype with many counts. This sequence joins TRBV10-3 and TRBJ2-7; no firm D call. The V end was cut by 0 bases, the J end by 6 bases, with 15 bases between. From germline, CDR1 is ENHRY and CDR2 SYGVKD. The CDR3 covers 15 residues. CDR3 in amino acids: CAISESEVLSGEQYF. Here the CDR3 DNA reads TGTGCCATCAGTGAGTCAGAGGTGCTTTCAGGCGAGCAGTACTTC.

The CDR3 region has the DNA TGTGCCACCAGCGAGACTAACTATGGCTACACCTTC. Translation gives CATSETNYGYTF. The chain couples TRBV2 to TRBJ1-2; D is undetermined. Trimming shortened V by 10 bases and J by 0 bases, and 9 bases separated the two germline ends. In germline, CDR1 is SNHLY, CDR2 FYNNEI. The CDR3 extends over 12 amino acids.

This clonotype has a count of ten or more. This chain uses TRBV7-9 with TRBJ1-2; TRBD1 matches 10 bases. The V gene's germline CDR1 is SEHNR and CDR2 FQNEAQ (reference sequence). The CDR3 spans 15 residues. The V segment lost 4 bases and the J segment 6 bases; nucleotides outside the gene matches: 8. The CDR3 DNA reads TGTGCCAGCAGCTCAATAACGACAGGGGGCCATGGCTACACCTTC. It translates to CASSSITTGGHGYTF.

About this clonotype: This may arise from a read error, as a much more abundant clone is one base away. The chain has TRBV7-7 and TRBJ2-5, with unresolved D. The CDR3 covers 14 residues. In germline, CDR1 is SSHAT, CDR2 FNYEAQ (reference sequence). CDR3 protein: CASSLSAVGETQYF. The CDR3 region has the DNA TGTGCTAGCAGCTTGTCTGCGGTCGGCGAGACCCAGTACTTC.

This clonotype was seen a few times. Possible read error: a much larger clone is one base away. The conserved phenylalanine or tryptophan is not found at the CDR3 terminus, so this likely reflects a read error. The V gene is TRBV7-2, the J gene TRBJ1-2, with a weak D call TRBD1 (6 bases). The V end lost 5 bases, the J end lost 4 bases, and 20 bases lay between the germline ends. The CDR3 has 16 residues. CDR1 is SGHTA, CDR2 FQGNSA, per germline. CDR3 residues: CASSPRTVQALYGYTL. The DNA for the CDR3 is TGTGCCAGCAGCCCCCGGACAGTTCAGGCGCTCTATGGCTACACCCTC.

Regarding this clonotype: Because the CDR3 is missing its conserved closing phenylalanine or tryptophan, this is likely a read error. Because the CDR3's place on the DNA is in doubt, the DNA is left out and the CDR3 is given as listed by TCRdb. The chain employs TRBV7-3 and TRBJ2-6; TRBD1, the table's D call, lacks a check against the DNA. A total of 8 residues make up the CDR3, ends included. From germline, CDR1 is SGHTA and CDR2 FQGTGA. The CDR3 sequence: CASSQQVT.

This clonotype has just a few counts. The rearrangement links TRBV20-1 to TRBJ1-2, with TRBD1 as a possible D gene (5 bases). The germline V and J ends were trimmed by 1 base and 4 bases, with 16 bases remaining between them. The CDR3 covers 15 residues. Germline lookup yields CDR1 DFQATT and CDR2 SNEGSKA (reference sequence). CDR3 in amino acids: CSARASQGDSYGYTF. The CDR3 DNA reads TGCAGTGCTAGAGCCTCTCAGGGCGACTCCTATGGCTACACCTTC.

V is TRBV7-9 and J is TRBJ2-6; perhaps TRBD1 as D (5 bases). CDR3 length: 19 residues. V was pared by 1 base and J by 0 bases, with 16 bases between. CDR1 is SEHNR and CDR2 is FQNEAQ in the germline V gene (reference sequence). In nucleotides, the CDR3 is TGTGCCAGCAGCTTAGGGTTCGTGGGGCGCGACTCTGGGGCCAACGTCCTGACTTTC. Its translation is CASSLGFVGRDSGANVLTF.

V is TRBV2 and J is TRBJ2-7, with TRBD2 matching 7 bases. The CDR3 sequence is 14 residues long. Germline V gene sequence: CDR1 SNHLY, CDR2 FYNNEI. The junction had 10 bases not matched to a gene; V was cut back by 6 bases and J by 5 bases. In DNA form, the CDR3 reads TGTGCCAGCAGGGCCCGAAGCGGGATTCACGAGCAGTACTTC. It codes for CASRARSGIHEQYF.

In its sample, this clonotype was seen a few times. The CDR3 loop is CASSFQELQETQYF. The DNA for the CDR3 is TGTGCCAGCAGCTTTCAGGAGCTCCAAGAGACCCAGTACTTC. The genes are TRBV5-4 and TRBJ2-5; no clear D gene. This CDR3 is built from 14 residues. Germline lookup yields CDR1 SGHNT and CDR2 YYREEE (reference sequence). V lost 2 bases, J lost 1 base, and 9 bases lay in between.

This clonotype occurred many times. V and J are TRBV7-6 and TRBJ1-5; TRBD1 matches 7 bases. The germline gives CDR1 SGHVS, CDR2 FNYEAQ. The V and J ends lost 5 bases and 2 bases, in that order; junction bases with no gene match: 6. The CDR3 is 15 residues long. As DNA, the CDR3 is TGTGCCAGCAGCGAACAGGGGAAGGGCAATCAGCCCCAGCATTTT. Its translation is CASSEQGKGNQPQHF.

This clonotype was detected a few times. The CDR3 region has the DNA TGTGCCATCAGTGAGTCTGAAGGTTCCGGGGCCAACGTCCTGACTTTC. It codes for CAISESEGSGANVLTF. V and J are TRBV10-3 and TRBJ2-6, with no clear D. CDR3 length: 16 residues. The V end lost 0 bases, the J end lost 4 bases, and 10 bases lay between the germline ends. Looked up from germline, CDR1 is ENHRY and CDR2 is SYGVKD.

Details on this clonotype: A read error may produce the germline difference seen at one junction end. This chain uses TRBV7-2 with TRBJ1-6, with D possibly TRBD1 on 5 matching bases. This CDR3 comprises 17 residues. Germline V CDR1 and CDR2: SGHTA, FQGNSA. Here the CDR3 reads CASSLGLGDGKNSPLHF. CDR3 nucleotide sequence: TGTGCCAGCAGTTTAGGGTTGGGGGACGGGAAAAATTCACCCCTCCACTTT.

The CDR3 bases are TGTGCCAGCAGTCACCCAGGGGAGGTCGAGGACTATGGCTACACCTTC. Its translation: CASSHPGEVEDYGYTF. This chain uses TRBV28 with TRBJ1-2, with a possible D match to TRBD1 (6 bases). This CDR3 is built from 16 residues. Looked up from germline, CDR1 is MDHEN and CDR2 is SYDVKM. The V and J ends lost 5 bases and 3 bases respectively, with 19 bases between them.

This clonotype was counted a few times. The chain joins TRBV30 to TRBJ1-5; tentatively, D is TRBD1 (5 bases). The CDR3 runs 13 residues. Germline CDR1 is GTSNPN and CDR2 is SVGIG (reference sequence). V was trimmed by 2 bases and J by 5 bases, leaving 10 bases between them. The CDR3 loop is CAWSPGIDQPQHF. CDR3 in DNA: TGTGCCTGGAGTCCAGGGATTGATCAGCCCCAGCATTTT.

This clonotype occurred a few times. At one of its ends the junction is not consistent with the germline gene, which may arise from a read error. V gene TRBV7-9 combines with J gene TRBJ1-4; D is possibly TRBD1 (6 bases). Germline CDR1 and CDR2: SEHNR and FQNEAQ (reference sequence). This CDR3 is built from 16 residues. CDR3 coding DNA: TGCGCCAGCAGCCAGACCCGGACAGCTTTGAATGAAAAACTGTTTTTT. This codes for CASSQTRTALNEKLFF.

The chain recombines TRBV5-5 with TRBJ1-4, with D maybe TRBD1 (6 bases). CDR1 SGHKS and CDR2 YYEKEE come from the germline V gene (reference sequence). V was clipped by 0 bases and J by 3 bases, with 12 bases between them. This CDR3 has 16 residues. In DNA, the CDR3 is TGTGCCAGCAGCTTGGCCACGACAGGCGCTAATGAAAAACTGTTTTTT. Protein: CASSLATTGANEKLFF.

This clonotype was observed at least ten times. The CDR3 DNA reads as TGTGCCAGCAGCGCCGGGGGCAGATATGGCTACACCTTC. Its translation is CASSAGGRYGYTF. J is TRBJ1-2 and V is TRBV7-9, with D possibly being TRBD1 (6 bases). CDR3 length: 13 residues. V lost 5 bases, J lost 5 bases, and 12 bases lay in between. In germline, CDR1 is SEHNR, CDR2 FQNEAQ (reference sequence).

This chain uses TRBV5-4 with TRBJ1-1, with D tentatively TRBD1 (5 bases). The CDR3 is 15 residues long. From germline, CDR1 is SGHNT and CDR2 YYREEE (reference sequence). V was pared by 4 bases and J by 7 bases, with 20 bases between. The CDR3 reads CASSSRDRGRFEAFF. In nucleotides, the CDR3 is TGTGCCAGCAGCAGCCGGGACCGGGGGAGGTTTGAAGCTTTCTTT. Full variable domain (missing parts from reference TRBV5-4 and TRBJ1-1): ETGVTQSPTHLIKTRGQQVTLRCSSQSGHNTVSWYQQALGQGPQFIFQYYREEENGRGNFPPRFSGLQFPNYSSELNVNALELDDSALYLCASSSRDRGRFEAFFGQGTRLTVV.